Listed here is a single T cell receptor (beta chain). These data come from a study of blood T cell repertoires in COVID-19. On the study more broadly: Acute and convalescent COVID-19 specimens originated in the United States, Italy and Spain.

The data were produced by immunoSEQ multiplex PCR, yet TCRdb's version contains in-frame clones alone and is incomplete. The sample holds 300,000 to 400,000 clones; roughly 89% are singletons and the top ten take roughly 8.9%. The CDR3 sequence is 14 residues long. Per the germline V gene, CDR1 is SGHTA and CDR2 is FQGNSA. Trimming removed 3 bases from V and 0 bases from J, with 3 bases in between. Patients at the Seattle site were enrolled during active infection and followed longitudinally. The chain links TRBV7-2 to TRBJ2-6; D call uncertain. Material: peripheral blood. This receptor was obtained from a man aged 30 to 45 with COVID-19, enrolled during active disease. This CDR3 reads CASSFLSGANVLTF. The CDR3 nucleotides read TGTGCCAGCAGCTTTCTCTCTGGGGCCAACGTCCTGACTTTC. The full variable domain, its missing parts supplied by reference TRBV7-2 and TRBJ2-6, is GAGVSQSPSNKVTEKGKDVELRCDPISGHTALYWYRQSLGQGLEFLIYFQGNSAPDKSGLPSDRFSAERTGGSVSTLTIQRTQQEDSAVYLCASSFLSGANVLTFGAGSRLTVL.